Listed here are 25 T cell receptor beta chains from one sample, sequenced in a study of blood T cell repertoires in COVID-19. Sequencing was performed with immunoSEQ multiplex PCR; in TCRdb, only in-frame clones are kept and a portion is missing. Of 200,000 to 250,000 clones listed, about 90% are singletons. The sequencing sample was made of peripheral blood. The receptors were gathered from a woman aged 55-69 years with acute or convalescent COVID-19.

The chain recombines TRBV18 with TRBJ1-2; TRBD1 might be the D (5 bases). From germline, CDR1 is KGHSH and CDR2 LQKENI. Between the trimmed V and J ends, which lost 2 bases and 4 bases, there was a span of 14 bases. The CDR3 consists of 15 residues. CDR3 loop: CASSPGASLVYGYTF. The CDR3 DNA sequence: TGTGCCAGCTCACCAGGGGCCAGTCTGGTCTATGGCTACACCTTC.

CDR3 in amino acids: CASSTQGNTEAFF. For the CDR3, the DNA is TGTGCCAGCAGCACGCAGGGGAACACTGAAGCTTTCTTT. The J gene is TRBJ1-1, the V gene TRBV11-3, with D possibly matching TRBD1 (5 bases). Between the trimmed V and J ends, which lost 5 bases and 1 base, there was a span of 8 bases. The CDR3 extends over 13 amino acids. Germline-derived CDR1 and CDR2 are SGHNT and YENEEA.

V usage is TRBV24-1 and J usage is TRBJ1-5, with D unresolved. Germline-derived CDR1 and CDR2 are KGHDR and SFDVKD. This CDR3 is built from 16 residues. V lost 4 bases and J 4 bases, leaving 16 bases between the germline ends. This chain's CDR3 is CATSDFIRNRNQPQHF. The CDR3 DNA is TGTGCCACCAGTGACTTTATTAGAAACAGAAATCAGCCCCAGCATTTT.

A remark on this clone: The junction departs from germline at one end; a sequencing error may be responsible. V usage is TRBV3-1 (or the pseudogene TRBV3-2) and J usage is TRBJ2-7, with D possibly TRBD2 on 5 matching bases. Germline CDR1 is LGHDT and CDR2 is YNNKEL (reference sequence). The CDR3 extends over 11 amino acids. The CDR3 sequence: CASRQTTRLFF. DNA for the CDR3: TGTGCCAGCAGGCAGACTACCCGTCTCTTCTTC.

The gene calls are TRBV7-3 and TRBJ2-5; 8 positions match TRBD2. Trimming at V came to 2 bases and at J to 5 bases, leaving 16 bases not matched to a gene. This CDR3 is built from 18 residues. Germline V gives CDR1 SGHTA, CDR2 FQGTGA. The CDR3: CASSLYGAGLGASETQYF. DNA of the CDR3: TGTGCCAGCAGCTTATACGGGGCGGGACTAGGTGCTTCGGAGACCCAGTACTTC.

The chain joins TRBV27 to TRBJ1-2; the D gene is possibly TRBD1 (5 bases). V was shortened by 5 bases and J by 0 bases, with 13 bases between the two germline ends. The CDR3 is 15 amino acids. Germline CDR1 reads MNHEY; CDR2 reads SMNVEV (reference sequence). CDR3 sequence (DNA): TGTGCCAGCAGTCCTCGGGGGAGGGCTAACTATGGCTACACCTTC. Protein: CASSPRGRANYGYTF.

The gene calls are TRBV7-8 and TRBJ2-2, with 8 bases lining up with TRBD2. CDR1 and CDR2 (germline): SGHVS, FQNEAQ. J lost 1 base, V lost 2 bases, and 15 bases had no gene match. This CDR3 has 20 amino acids. DNA for the CDR3: TGTGCCAGCAGCTTACGGGACCGGGGAGCTAGCGGGCGGAACACCGGGGAGCTGTTTTTT. Translating it yields CASSLRDRGASGRNTGELFF.

This rearrangement joins TRBV10-2 to TRBJ1-3, with D hard to call. Germline CDR1 reads WSHSY; CDR2 reads SAAADI. Trimming took off 6 bases at V and 0 bases at J, with 12 bases between the two ends. This CDR3 has 15 residues. CDR3 bases: TGCGCCAGCAGGAGTCCGGGGTCCTCTGGAAACACCATATATTTT. It encodes CASRSPGSSGNTIYF.

This clone occurred once. V and J are TRBV5-1 and TRBJ1-2, with 7 positions matching TRBD1. CDR3 length: 15 residues. The germline V gene has CDR1 SGHRS and CDR2 YFSETQ. With 3 bases clipped from V and 4 bases from J, the junction kept 9 bases outside the gene matches. CDR3 amino acids: CASSSGQSYFYGYTF. For the CDR3, the DNA is TGCGCCAGCAGCTCGGGACAGTCTTACTTCTATGGCTACACCTTC.

This chain uses TRBV9 with TRBJ1-6, with 7 nucleotides matching TRBD1. This CDR3 contains 14 residues. Germline values: CDR1 SGDLS, CDR2 YYNGEE. After removal of 2 bases from V and 7 bases from J, the junction contained 3 bases not matched to a gene. The chain's CDR3 is CASSVDRVNSPLHF. CDR3 bases: TGTGCCAGCAGCGTCGACAGGGTGAATTCACCCCTCCACTTT.

The DNA for the CDR3 is TGTGCCACAGGACTAGCGAGAAGCTCCTACGAGCAGTACTTC. It translates to CATGLARSSYEQYF. This sequence joins TRBV11-2 and TRBJ2-7, with TRBD2 matching 9 bases. This CDR3 comprises 14 residues. V was clipped by 10 bases and J by 0 bases; unmatched bases: 7. Germline V lookup: CDR1 SGHAT, CDR2 FQNNGV.

The chain joins TRBV27 to TRBJ2-5; possible D gene TRBD1, 6 bases. Looked up from germline, CDR1 is MNHEY and CDR2 is SMNVEV (reference sequence). This CDR3 spans 15 amino acids. V dropped 5 bases and J dropped 1 base, with 14 bases sitting between them. CDR3 nucleotides: TGTGCCAGCAGTCGGGGACATGGGGCCCAAGAGACCCAGTACTTC. It is translated as CASSRGHGAQETQYF.

This chain uses TRBV28 with TRBJ2-7, with 7 nucleotides matching TRBD2. CDR1 MDHEN and CDR2 SYDVKM come from the germline V gene. This CDR3 has 14 residues. V dropped 6 bases and J dropped 2; count of bases not matched to a gene: 7. CDR3 protein: CASSQLALAYEQYF. The DNA for the CDR3 is TGTGCCAGCAGCCAACTAGCGCTTGCCTACGAGCAGTACTTC.

The V and J genes are TRBV6-5 and TRBJ1-6; a weak D match, TRBD1 (6 bases). Germline loops: CDR1 MNHEY, CDR2 SVGAGI. Trimming pared 6 bases from V and 3 bases from J, leaving 12 bases between. The CDR3 has 15 amino acids. CDR3 nucleotide sequence: TGTGCCAGCAGCCGTGACAGGAACTATAATTCACCCCTCCACTTT. Translating it yields CASSRDRNYNSPLHF.

The genes are TRBV27 and TRBJ2-5; tentative D call: TRBD1 (6 bases). The CDR3 is 15 amino acids. V dropped 3 bases and J dropped 1 base, with 12 bases sitting between them. Germline V gene data show CDR1 as MNHEY and CDR2 as SMNVEV (reference sequence). The CDR3 bases are TGTGCCAGCAGTTTTATAACAGGGTTCCAAGAGACCCAGTACTTC. As protein: CASSFITGFQETQYF.

The chain combines TRBV6-4 with TRBJ1-5, with D tentatively TRBD1 (6 bases). The CDR3 covers 15 residues. The germline V gene has CDR1 MRHNA and CDR2 SNTAGT. V lost 5 bases and J lost 0, with 11 bases in between. DNA of the CDR3: TGTGCCAGCAGTCCAACAGGGAATAGCAATCAGCCCCAGCATTTT. The encoded protein is CASSPTGNSNQPQHF.

V usage is TRBV6-2 or TRBV6-3 and J usage is TRBJ2-6; 7 bases are shared with TRBD2. Trimming at V came to 4 bases and at J to 3 bases, leaving 15 bases not matched to a gene. The CDR3 sequence is 19 residues long. In germline, CDR1 is MNHEY, CDR2 SVGEGT. As DNA, the CDR3 is TGTGCCAGCAGTTTCTCGGCTAGCGGTTGGAGAGGTGGGGCCAACGTCCTGACTTTC. Translation gives CASSFSASGWRGGANVLTF.

This rearrangement joins TRBV5-6 to TRBJ2-7; 8 bases line up with TRBD1. From germline, CDR1 is SGHDT and CDR2 YYEEEE. There are 14 residues in the CDR3. V shed 3 bases and J 3 bases; nucleotides not matched to a gene: 5. DNA of the CDR3: TGTGCCAGCAGCTCTCCAGGGGGCAGCTACGAGCAGTACTTC. It codes for CASSSPGGSYEQYF.

V usage is TRBV5-4 and J usage is TRBJ1-5; D is unresolved. Germline loops: CDR1 SGHNT, CDR2 YYREEE (reference sequence). The CDR3 spans 15 residues. V lost 9 bases and J 2 bases, leaving 18 bases between the germline ends. CDR3 amino acids: CATSGGPAGNQPQHF. The DNA of the CDR3 is TGTGCCACCTCCGGAGGCCCGGCCGGCAATCAGCCCCAGCATTTT.

For the CDR3, the DNA is TGTGCCAGCAGCTTAATGTCCAACGGAGCCGGGGAGCTGTTTTTT. Encoded protein: CASSLMSNGAGELFF. V usage is TRBV7-7 and J usage is TRBJ2-2, with unresolved D. The V gene lost 2 bases and the J gene lost 6 bases, with 13 bases spanning the gap. The CDR3 covers 15 residues. Per germline, CDR1 SSHAT and CDR2 FNYEAQ (reference sequence).

This chain connects TRBV28 to TRBJ2-5; D is unclear. Trimming left V 2 bases short and J 5 bases short, with 12 bases between. This CDR3 spans 14 amino acids. Germline loops: CDR1 MDHEN, CDR2 SYDVKM. This chain's CDR3 is CASSLAGSRETQYF. For the CDR3, the DNA is TGTGCCAGCAGTTTAGCCGGGTCCCGGGAGACCCAGTACTTC.

The chain couples TRBV10-3 to TRBJ1-1, with unresolved D. From germline, CDR1 is ENHRY and CDR2 SYGVKD. The CDR3 spans 16 residues. Trimming removed 3 bases from V and 4 bases from J, with 18 bases in between. CDR3 sequence: CAISDLRRRVATEAFF. The CDR3 nucleotides read TGTGCCATCAGTGATCTAAGGAGGCGCGTAGCCACTGAAGCTTTCTTT.

This sequence joins TRBV24-1 and TRBJ2-2; 7 nucleotides match TRBD1. Trimming at V came to 4 bases and at J to 8 bases, leaving 12 bases not matched to a gene. CDR3 size: 16 residues. Looked up from germline, CDR1 is KGHDR and CDR2 is SFDVKD. CDR3 sequence (DNA): TGTGCCACCAGTGAGACCGGGACAGCTAGGTCGGGGGAGCTGTTTTTT. Its translation is CATSETGTARSGELFF.

The J gene is TRBJ2-3, the V gene TRBV4-2; D is undetermined. V shed 4 bases and J shed 6 bases, with 8 bases lying between them. The CDR3 spans 12 residues. The germline gives CDR1 LGHNA, CDR2 YNFKEQ. For the CDR3, the DNA is TGTGCCAGCAGCCGAACAGAGGATACGCAGTATTTT. Translation gives CASSRTEDTQYF.

The V and J genes are TRBV7-8 and TRBJ2-1; TRBD2 might be the D (6 bases). V lost 1 base to trimming and J lost 6 bases, with 13 bases between them. Germline CDR1 SGHVS, CDR2 FQNEAQ. The CDR3 sequence is 15 residues long. The CDR3 DNA is TGTGCCAGCAGCTTAGGGAGCCGGGACTCCAATGAGCAGTTCTTC. Translating it yields CASSLGSRDSNEQFF. The full variable domain, with the rest looked up from reference TRBV7-8 and TRBJ2-1, is GAGVSQSPRYKVAKRGQDVALRCDPISGHVSLFWYQQALGQGPEFLTYFQNEAQLDKSGLPSDRFFAERPEGSVSTLKIQRTQQEDSAVYLCASSLGSRDSNEQFFGPGTRLTVL.